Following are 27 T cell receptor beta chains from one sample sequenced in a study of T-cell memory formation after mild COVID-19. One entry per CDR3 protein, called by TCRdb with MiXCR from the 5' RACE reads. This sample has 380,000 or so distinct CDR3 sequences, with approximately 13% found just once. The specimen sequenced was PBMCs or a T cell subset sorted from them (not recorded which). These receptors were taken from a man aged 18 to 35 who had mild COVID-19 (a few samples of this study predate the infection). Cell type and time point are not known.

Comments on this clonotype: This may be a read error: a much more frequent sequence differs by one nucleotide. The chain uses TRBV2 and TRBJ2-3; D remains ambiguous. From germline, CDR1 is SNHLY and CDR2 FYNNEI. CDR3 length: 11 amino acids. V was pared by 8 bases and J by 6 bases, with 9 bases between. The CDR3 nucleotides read TGTGCCAGCGGCCCCTTGGATACGCAGTATTTT. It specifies CASGPLDTQYF.

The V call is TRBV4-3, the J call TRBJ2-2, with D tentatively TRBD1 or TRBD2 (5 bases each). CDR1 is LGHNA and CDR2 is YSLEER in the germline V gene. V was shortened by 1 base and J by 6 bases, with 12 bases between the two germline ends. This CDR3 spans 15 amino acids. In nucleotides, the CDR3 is TGCGCCAGCAGCCAAGGGGACCAAGTGGCCGGGGAGCTGTTTTTT. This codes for CASSQGDQVAGELFF.

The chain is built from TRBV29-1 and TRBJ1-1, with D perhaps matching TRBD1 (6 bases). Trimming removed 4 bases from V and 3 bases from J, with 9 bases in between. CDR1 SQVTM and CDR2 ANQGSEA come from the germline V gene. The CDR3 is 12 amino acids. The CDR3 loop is CSVAQGDTEAFF. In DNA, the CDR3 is TGCAGCGTTGCACAGGGAGACACTGAAGCTTTCTTT.

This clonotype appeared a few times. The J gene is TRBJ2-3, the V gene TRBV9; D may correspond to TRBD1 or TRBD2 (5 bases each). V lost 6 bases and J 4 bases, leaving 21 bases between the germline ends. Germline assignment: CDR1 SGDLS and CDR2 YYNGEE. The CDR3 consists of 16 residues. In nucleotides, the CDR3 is TGTGCCAGCACACCCGTCTCTGAGGGGTCTGCAGATACGCAGTATTTT. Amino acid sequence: CASTPVSEGSADTQYF.

CDR3 in DNA: TGTGCCAGCAGCACCCCAGGGGCGGGAGAGACCCAGTACTTC. Amino acids: CASSTPGAGETQYF. The V gene is TRBV7-9, the J gene TRBJ2-5; D may be TRBD1 (6 bases). The CDR3 contains 14 residues. Germline V gene lookup returns CDR1 SEHNR and CDR2 FQNEAQ (reference sequence). With 5 bases removed from V and 4 bases from J, the gap between germline ends came to 14 bases.

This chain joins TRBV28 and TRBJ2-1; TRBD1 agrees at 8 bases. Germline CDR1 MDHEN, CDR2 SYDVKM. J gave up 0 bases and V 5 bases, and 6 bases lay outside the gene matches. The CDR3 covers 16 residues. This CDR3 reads CASSPRQGISYNEQFF. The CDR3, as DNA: TGTGCCAGCAGTCCAAGACAGGGGATCTCCTACAATGAGCAGTTCTTC.

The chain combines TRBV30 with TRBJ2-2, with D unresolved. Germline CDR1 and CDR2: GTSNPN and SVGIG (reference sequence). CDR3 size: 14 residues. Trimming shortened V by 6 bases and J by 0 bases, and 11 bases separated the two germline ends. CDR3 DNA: TGTGCCTGTCTCGGACCGACGAACACCGGGGAGCTGTTTTTT. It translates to CACLGPTNTGELFF.

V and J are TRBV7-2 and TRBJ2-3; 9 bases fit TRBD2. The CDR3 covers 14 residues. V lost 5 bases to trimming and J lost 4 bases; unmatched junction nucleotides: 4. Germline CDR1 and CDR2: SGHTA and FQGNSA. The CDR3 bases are TGTGCCAGCAGCCCTAGCGGGACCTCAGATACGCAGTATTTT. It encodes CASSPSGTSDTQYF.

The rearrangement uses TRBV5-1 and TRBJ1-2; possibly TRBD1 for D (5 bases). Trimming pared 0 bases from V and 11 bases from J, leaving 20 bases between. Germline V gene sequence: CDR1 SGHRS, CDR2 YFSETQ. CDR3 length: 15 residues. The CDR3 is CASSLVNGGTTGYTF. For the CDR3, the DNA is TGCGCCAGCAGCTTGGTGAACGGCGGGACCACTGGGTACACCTTC.

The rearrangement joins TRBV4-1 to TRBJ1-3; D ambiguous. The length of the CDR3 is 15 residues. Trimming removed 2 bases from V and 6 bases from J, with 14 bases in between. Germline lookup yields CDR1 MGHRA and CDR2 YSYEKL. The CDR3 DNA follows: TGCGCCAGCAGCCAATGGGCAGGAGAGGCAAACACCATATATTTT. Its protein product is CASSQWAGEANTIYF.

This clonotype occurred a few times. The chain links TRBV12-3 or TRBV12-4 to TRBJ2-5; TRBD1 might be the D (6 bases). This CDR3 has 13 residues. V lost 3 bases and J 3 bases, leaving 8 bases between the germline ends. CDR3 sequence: CASSLRQEETQYF. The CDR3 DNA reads TGTGCCAGCAGTTTGAGACAGGAAGAGACCCAGTACTTC.

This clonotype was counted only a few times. CDR3 region: CASSSRWSTDTQYF. The CDR3 nucleotides are TGCGCCAGCAGCTCAAGATGGTCCACAGATACGCAGTATTTT. The rearrangement links TRBV5-1 to TRBJ2-3; D is undetermined. The V gene lost 3 bases and the J gene lost 2 bases, with 10 bases spanning the gap. Germline CDR1 reads SGHRS; CDR2 reads YFSETQ. The CDR3 sequence is 14 residues long. Full variable domain (remainder filled in from reference TRBV5-1 and TRBJ2-3): KAGVTQTPRYLIKTRGQQVTLSCSPISGHRSVSWYQQTPGQGLQFLFEYFSETQRNKGNFPGRFSGRQFSNSRSEMNVSTLELGDSALYLCASSSRWSTDTQYFGPGTRLTVL.

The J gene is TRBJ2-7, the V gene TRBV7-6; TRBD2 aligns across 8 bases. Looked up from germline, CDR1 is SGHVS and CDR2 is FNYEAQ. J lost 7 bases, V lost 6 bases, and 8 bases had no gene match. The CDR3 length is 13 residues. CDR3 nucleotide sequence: TGTGCCAGCAGTTATGGACTAGCTGGTGAGCAGTACGTC. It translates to CASSYGLAGEQYV.

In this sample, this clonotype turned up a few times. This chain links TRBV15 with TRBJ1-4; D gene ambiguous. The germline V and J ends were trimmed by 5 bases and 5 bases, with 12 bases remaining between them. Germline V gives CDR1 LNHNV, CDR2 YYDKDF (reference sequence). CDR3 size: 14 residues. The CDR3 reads CATSAGLGNEKLFF. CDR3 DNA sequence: TGTGCCACCAGCGCGGGCCTCGGAAATGAAAAACTGTTTTTT.

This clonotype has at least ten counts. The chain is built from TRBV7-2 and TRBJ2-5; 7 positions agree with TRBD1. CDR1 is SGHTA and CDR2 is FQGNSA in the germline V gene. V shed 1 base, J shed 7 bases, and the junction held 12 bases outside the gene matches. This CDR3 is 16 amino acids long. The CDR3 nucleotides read TGTGCCAGCAGCTTAGACATAGGGCAGGGGGATCGGACCCAGTACTTC. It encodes CASSLDIGQGDRTQYF.

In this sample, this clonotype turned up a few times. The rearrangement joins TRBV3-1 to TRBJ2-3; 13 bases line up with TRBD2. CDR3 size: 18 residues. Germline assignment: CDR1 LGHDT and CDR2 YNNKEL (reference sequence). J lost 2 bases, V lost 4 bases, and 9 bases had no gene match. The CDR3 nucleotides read TGTGCCAGCAGCCGACTAGCGGGGGGAATACTCAACACAGATACGCAGTATTTT. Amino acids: CASSRLAGGILNTDTQYF.

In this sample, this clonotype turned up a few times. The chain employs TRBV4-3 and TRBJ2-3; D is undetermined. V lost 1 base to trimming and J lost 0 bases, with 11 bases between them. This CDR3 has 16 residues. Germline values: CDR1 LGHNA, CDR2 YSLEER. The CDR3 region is CASSQVGLTSTDTQYF. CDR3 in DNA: TGCGCCAGCAGCCAAGTTGGTCTAACCAGCACAGATACGCAGTATTTT.

CDR3 sequence (DNA): TGCGCCAGCAGCCAAGCCAGGGGTCGGGGCTACACCTTC. It encodes CASSQARGRGYTF. The rearrangement joins TRBV4-1 to TRBJ1-2, with D perhaps TRBD1 (6 bases). This CDR3 spans 13 amino acids. V dropped 1 base and J dropped 8 bases, with 11 bases sitting between them. CDR1 is MGHRA and CDR2 is YSYEKL in the germline V gene.

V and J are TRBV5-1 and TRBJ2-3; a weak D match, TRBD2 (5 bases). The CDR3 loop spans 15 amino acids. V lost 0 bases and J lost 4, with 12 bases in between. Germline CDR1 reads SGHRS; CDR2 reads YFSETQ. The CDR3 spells CASSLDLAPADTQYF. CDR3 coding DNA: TGCGCCAGCAGCTTGGATCTAGCTCCCGCAGATACGCAGTATTTT.

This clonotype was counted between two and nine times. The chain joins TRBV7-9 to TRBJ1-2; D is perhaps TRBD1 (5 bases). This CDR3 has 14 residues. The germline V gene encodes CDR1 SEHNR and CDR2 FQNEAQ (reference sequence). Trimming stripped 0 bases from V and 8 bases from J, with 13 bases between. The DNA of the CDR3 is TGTGCCAGCAGCTTAGCCCAACAGGTGGAGGGCTACACCTTC. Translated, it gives CASSLAQQVEGYTF.

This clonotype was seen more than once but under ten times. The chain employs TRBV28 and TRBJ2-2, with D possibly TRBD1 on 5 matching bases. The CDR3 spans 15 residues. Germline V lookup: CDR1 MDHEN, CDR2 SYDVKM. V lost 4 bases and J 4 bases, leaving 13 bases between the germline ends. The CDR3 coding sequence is TGTGCCAGCAGTTCGGGCAGGGAAGTCACCGGGGAGCTGTTTTTT. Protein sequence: CASSSGREVTGELFF.

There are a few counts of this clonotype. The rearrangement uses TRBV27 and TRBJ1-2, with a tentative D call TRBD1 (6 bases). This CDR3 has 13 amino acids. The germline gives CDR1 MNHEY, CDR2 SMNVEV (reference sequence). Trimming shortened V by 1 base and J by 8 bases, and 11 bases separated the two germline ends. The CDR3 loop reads CASSLYTGRGYTF. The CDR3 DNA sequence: TGTGCCAGCAGTTTATACACAGGGCGAGGCTACACCTTC.

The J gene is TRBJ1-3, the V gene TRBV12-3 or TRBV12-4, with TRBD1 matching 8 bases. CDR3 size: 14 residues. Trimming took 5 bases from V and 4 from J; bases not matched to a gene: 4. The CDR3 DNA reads TGTGCCAGCAGTCCGGGGACAGGCGGAAACACCATATATTTT. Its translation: CASSPGTGGNTIYF.

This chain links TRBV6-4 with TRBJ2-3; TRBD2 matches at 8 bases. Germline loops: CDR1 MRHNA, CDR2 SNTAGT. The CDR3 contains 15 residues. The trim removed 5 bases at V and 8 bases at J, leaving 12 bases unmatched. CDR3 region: CASSPLAGHRGTQYF. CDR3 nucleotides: TGTGCCAGCAGTCCGCTAGCGGGTCACCGAGGTACGCAGTATTTT.

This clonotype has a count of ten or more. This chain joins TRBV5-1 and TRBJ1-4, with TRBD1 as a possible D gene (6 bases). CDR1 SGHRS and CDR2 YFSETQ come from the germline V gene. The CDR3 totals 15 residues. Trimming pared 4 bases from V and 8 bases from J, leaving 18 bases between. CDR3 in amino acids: CASSPGQQVNEKLFF. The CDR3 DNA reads TGCGCCAGCAGCCCAGGACAGCAGGTCAACGAAAAACTGTTTTTT.

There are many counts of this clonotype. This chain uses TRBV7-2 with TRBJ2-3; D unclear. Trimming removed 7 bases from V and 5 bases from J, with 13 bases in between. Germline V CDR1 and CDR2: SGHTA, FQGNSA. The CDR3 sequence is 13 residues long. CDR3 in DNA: TGTGCCAGCACCCCCGGCGGCGGAGATACGCAGTATTTT. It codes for CASTPGGGDTQYF.

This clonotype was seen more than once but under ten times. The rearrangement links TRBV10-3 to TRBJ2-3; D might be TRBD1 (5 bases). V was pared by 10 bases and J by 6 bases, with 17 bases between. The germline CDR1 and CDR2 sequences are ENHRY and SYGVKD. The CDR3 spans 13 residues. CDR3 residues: CATSNLGVDTQYF. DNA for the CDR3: TGTGCCACCTCAAACCTAGGGGTGGATACGCAGTATTTT.